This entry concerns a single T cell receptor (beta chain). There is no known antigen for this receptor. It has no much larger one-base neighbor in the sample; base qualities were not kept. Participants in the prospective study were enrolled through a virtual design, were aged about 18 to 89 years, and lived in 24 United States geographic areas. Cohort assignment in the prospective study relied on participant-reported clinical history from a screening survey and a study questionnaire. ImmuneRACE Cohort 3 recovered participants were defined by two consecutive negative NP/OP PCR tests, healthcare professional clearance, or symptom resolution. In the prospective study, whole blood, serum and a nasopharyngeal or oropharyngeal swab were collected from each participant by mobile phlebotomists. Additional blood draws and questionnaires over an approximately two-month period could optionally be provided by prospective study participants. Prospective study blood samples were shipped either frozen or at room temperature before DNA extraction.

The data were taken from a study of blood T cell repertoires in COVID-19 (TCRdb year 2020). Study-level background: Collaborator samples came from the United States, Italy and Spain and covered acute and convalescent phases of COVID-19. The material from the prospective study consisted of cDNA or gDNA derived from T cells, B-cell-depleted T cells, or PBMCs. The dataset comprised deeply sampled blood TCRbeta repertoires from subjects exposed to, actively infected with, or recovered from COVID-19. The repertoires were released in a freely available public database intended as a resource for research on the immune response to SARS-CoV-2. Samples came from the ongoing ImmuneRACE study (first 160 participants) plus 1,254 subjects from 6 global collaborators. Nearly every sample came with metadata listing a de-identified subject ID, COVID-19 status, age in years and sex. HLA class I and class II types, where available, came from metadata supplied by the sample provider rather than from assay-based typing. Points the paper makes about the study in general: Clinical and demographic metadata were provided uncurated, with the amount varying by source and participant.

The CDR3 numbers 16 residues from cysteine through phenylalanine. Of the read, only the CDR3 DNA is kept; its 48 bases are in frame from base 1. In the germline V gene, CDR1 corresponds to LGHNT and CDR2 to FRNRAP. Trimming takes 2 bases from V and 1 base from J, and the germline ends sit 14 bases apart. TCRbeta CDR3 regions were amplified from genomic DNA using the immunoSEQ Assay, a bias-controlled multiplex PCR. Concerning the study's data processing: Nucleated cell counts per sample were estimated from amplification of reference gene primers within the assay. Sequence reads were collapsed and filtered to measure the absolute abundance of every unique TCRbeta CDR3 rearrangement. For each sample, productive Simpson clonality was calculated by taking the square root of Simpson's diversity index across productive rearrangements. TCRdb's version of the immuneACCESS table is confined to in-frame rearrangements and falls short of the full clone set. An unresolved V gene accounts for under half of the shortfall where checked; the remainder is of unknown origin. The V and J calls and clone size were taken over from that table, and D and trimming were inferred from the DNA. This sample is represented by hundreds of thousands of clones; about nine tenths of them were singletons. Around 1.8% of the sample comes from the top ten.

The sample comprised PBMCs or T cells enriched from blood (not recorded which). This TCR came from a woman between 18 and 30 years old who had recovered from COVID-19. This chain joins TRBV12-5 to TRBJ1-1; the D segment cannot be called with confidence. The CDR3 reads CASGLTPITRNTEAFF. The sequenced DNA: TGTGCTAGTGGTTTGACCCCAATCACACGGAACACTGAAGCTTTCTTT.